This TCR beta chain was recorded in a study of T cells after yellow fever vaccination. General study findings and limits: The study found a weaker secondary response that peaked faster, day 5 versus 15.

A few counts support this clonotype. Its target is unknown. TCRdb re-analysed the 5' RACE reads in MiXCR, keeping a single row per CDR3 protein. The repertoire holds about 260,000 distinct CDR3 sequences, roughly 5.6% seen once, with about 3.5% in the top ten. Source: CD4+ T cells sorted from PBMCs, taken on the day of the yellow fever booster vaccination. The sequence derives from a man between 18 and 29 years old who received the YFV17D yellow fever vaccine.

The CDR3 region is CASSLSSGGAHEQYV. The DNA for the CDR3 is TGTGCCAGCAGCTTGAGTAGCGGGGGGGCCCACGAGCAGTACGTC. The chain has TRBV7-9 and TRBJ2-7; 11 nucleotides agree with TRBD2. The V and J ends lost 3 bases and 5 bases, in that order; junction bases with no gene match: 6. Germline assignment: CDR1 SEHNR and CDR2 FQNEAQ (reference sequence). CDR3 length equals 15 residues.